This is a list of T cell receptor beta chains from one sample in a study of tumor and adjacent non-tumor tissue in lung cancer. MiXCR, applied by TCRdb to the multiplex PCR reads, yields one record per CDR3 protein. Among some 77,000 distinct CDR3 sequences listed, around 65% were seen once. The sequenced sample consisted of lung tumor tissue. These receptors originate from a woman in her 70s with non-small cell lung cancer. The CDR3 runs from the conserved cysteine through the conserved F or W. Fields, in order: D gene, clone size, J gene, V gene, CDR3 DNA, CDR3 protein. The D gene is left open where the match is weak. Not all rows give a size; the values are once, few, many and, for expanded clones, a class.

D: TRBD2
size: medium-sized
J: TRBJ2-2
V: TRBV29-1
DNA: TGCAGCGTAGGACTAGCGGGAGGCTACACCGGGGAGCTGTTTTTT
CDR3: CSVGLAGGYTGELFF

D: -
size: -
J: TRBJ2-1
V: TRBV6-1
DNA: TGTGCCGGCAGTGCCCGTAGGGCCTATATTGAGCAGTTCTTC
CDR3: CAGSARRAYIEQFF

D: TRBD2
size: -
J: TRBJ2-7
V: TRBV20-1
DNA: TGTAGTGCTAGTTCCGGACTAGCGGAGGGTATGGACGAGCAGTACTTC
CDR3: CSASSGLAEGMDEQYF

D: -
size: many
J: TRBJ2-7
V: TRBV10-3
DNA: TGTGCCATCAGCCTCGGAGGGGACGAGCAGTACTTC
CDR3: CAISLGGDEQYF

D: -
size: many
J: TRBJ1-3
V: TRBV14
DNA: TGTGCCAGCAGCCCTCAAGGTGGGGTTTCTGGAAACACCATATATTTT
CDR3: CASSPQGGVSGNTIYF

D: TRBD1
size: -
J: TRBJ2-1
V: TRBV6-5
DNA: TGTGCCAGCAGAAGACAGGGGGACCACAATAGGCAATTCTTC
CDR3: CASRRQGDHNRQFF

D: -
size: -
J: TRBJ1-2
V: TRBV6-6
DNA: TGTGCCAGCAGGGCGGAGGGCTTAGGCTACACCTTC
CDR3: CASRAEGLGYTF

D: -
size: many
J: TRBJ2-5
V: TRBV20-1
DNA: TGCAGTGCTAGCAGGCTGCAAGAGACCCAGTACTTC
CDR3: CSASRLQETQYF

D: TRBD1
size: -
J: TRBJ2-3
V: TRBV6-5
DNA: TGTGCCAGCAGCCCCGGGACAGGGATGATAGATACGCAGTATTTT
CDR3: CASSPGTGMIDTQYF

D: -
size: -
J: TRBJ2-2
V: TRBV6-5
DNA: TGTGCCAGAACCAACGACTTGGCCGGGGAGCTCTTTTTT
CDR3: CARTNDLAGELFF

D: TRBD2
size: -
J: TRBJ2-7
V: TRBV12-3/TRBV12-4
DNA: TGTGCCAGCGGCCCGGGGCTAGCGGGAGACTACGAGCAGTACTTC
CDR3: CASGPGLAGDYEQYF

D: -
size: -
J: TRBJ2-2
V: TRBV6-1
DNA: TGTACCAGCAGCAGAACACAGGGGAGGGTAAACACCGGGGAGCTGTTTTTT
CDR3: CTSSRTQGRVNTGELFF

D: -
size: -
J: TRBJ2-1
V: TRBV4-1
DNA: TGCGTCAGCAGCCGAATAGGGGTGGGCTACAATGAGCAGTTCTTC
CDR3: CVSSRIGVGYNEQFF

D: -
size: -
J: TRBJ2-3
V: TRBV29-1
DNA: TGCAGCGTAGTTATACAGACACTCACAGATATGCAGTATTTT
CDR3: CSVVIQTLTDMQYF

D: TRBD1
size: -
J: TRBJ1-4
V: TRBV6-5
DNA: TGTGCCAGCACTTCTGCGACAGGGGGCTCTGAAAAACTGTTTTTT
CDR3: CASTSATGGSEKLFF

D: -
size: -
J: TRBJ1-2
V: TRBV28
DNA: TGTGCCAGTGGTTTCTGGACTTATAGAGAGGGATTTTTC
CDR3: CASGFWTYREGFF

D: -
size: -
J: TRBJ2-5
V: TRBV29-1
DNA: TGCAGCGTTGATGGACAAGACAAGCTGCAAGAGACCCAGTATTTC
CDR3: CSVDGQDKLQETQYF

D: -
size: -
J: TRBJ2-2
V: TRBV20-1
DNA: TGCAGTGCTAGCGAGAAATTGGGCACCGGGGAGATGTTTTTT
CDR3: CSASEKLGTGEMFF

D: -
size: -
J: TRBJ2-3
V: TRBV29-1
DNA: TGCAGCGTTGTCGTGTCCAAGGTAGCAGATACGCGGTATTTT
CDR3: CSVVVSKVADTRYF

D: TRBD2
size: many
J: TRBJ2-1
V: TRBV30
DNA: TGTGCCTGGAGTGTACCGGCGGGAGTCAATGAGCAGTTCTTC
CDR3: CAWSVPAGVNEQFF

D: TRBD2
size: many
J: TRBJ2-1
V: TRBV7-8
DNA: TGTGCCAGCAGCCTATTCACGGAGTCAGCGGGAGGGCCGCTCAATGAGCAGTTCTTC
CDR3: CASSLFTESAGGPLNEQFF